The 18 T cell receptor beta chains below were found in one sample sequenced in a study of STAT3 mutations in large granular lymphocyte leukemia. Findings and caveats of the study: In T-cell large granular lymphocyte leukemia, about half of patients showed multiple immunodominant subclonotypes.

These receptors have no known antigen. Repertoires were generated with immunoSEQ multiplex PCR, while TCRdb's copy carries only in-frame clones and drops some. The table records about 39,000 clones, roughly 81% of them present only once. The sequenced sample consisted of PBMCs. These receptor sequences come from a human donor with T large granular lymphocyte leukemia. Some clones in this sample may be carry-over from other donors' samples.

CDR3 region: CARTGTGNTGELFF. Written as DNA, the CDR3 is TGTGCCCGGACCGGGACAGGGAACACCGGGGAGCTGTTTTTT. The gene calls are TRBV30 and TRBJ2-2; 8 bases are shared with TRBD1. With 8 bases clipped from V and 1 base from J, the junction kept 6 bases outside the gene matches. The CDR3 length is 14 residues. Germline V gene sequence: CDR1 GTSNPN, CDR2 SVGIG (reference sequence).

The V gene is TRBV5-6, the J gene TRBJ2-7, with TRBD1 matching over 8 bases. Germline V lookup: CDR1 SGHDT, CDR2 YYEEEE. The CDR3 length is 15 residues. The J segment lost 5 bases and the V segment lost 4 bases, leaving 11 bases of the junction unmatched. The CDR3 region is CASSTFGQGRDEQYF. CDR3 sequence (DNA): TGTGCCAGCAGCACATTTGGACAGGGTAGGGACGAGCAGTACTTC. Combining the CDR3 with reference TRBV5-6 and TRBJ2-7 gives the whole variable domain DAGVTQSPTHLIKTRGQQVTLRCSPKSGHDTVSWYQQALGQGPQFIFQYYEEEERQRGNFPDRFSGHQFPNYSSELNVNALLLGDSALYLCASSTFGQGRDEQYFGPGTRLTVT.

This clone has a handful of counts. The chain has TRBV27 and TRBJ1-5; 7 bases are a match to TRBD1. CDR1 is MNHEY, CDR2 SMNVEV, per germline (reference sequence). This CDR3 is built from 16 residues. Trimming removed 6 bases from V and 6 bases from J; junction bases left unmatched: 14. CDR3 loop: CASRGTVGLAGQPQHF. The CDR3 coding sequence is TGTGCCAGCAGGGGGACAGTAGGGTTGGCAGGTCAGCCCCAGCATTTT.

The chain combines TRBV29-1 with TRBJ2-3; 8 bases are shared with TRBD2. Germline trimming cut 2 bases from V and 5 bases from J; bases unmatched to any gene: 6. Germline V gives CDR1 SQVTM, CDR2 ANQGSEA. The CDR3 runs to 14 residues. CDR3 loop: CSVEYGGAVDTQYF. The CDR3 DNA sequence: TGCAGCGTTGAATACGGGGGGGCCGTAGATACGCAGTATTTT.

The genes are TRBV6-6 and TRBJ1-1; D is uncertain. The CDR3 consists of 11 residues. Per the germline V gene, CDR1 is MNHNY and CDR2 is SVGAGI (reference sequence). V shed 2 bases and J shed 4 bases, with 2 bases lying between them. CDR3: CASSYSTEAFF. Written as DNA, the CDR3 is TGTGCCAGCAGTTACAGCACTGAAGCTTTCTTT.

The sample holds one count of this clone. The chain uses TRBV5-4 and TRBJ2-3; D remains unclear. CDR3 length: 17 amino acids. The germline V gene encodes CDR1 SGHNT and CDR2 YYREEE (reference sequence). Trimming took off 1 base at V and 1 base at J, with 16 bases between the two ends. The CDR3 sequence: CASSLPPHVGGTDTQYF. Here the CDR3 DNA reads TGTGCCAGCAGCTTGCCCCCTCATGTTGGGGGCACAGATACGCAGTATTTT.

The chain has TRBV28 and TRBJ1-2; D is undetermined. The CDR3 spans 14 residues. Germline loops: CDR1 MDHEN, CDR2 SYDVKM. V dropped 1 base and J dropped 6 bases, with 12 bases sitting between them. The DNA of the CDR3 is TGTGCCAGCAGTTTATATGAGGTAACACATGGCTACACCTTC. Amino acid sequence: CASSLYEVTHGYTF.

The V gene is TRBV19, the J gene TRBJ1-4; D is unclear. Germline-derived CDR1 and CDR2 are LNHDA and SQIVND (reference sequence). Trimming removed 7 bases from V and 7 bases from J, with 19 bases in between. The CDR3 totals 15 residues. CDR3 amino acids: CASNRIASFGEKLFF. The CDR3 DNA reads TGTGCCAGTAATCGTATCGCGAGTTTTGGTGAAAAACTGTTTTTT.

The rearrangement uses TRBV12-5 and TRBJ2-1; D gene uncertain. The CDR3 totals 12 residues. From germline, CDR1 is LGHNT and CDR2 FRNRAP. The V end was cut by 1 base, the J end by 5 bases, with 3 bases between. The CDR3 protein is CASGLDNNEQFF. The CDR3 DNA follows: TGTGCTAGTGGTTTGGACAACAATGAGCAGTTCTTC.

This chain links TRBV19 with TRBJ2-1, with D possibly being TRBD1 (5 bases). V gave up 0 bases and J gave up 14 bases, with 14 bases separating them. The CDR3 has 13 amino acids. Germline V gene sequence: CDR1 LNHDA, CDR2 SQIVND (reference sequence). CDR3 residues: CASSIDQGGSKFF. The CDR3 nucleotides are TGTGCCAGTAGTATAGATCAGGGCGGCTCGAAGTTCTTC.

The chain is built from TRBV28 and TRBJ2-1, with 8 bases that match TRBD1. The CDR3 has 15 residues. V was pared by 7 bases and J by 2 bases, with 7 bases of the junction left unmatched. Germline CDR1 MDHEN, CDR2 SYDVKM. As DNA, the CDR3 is TGTGCCAGCAACAACCCGACAGGGGCCTACAATGAGCAGTTCTTC. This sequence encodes CASNNPTGAYNEQFF.

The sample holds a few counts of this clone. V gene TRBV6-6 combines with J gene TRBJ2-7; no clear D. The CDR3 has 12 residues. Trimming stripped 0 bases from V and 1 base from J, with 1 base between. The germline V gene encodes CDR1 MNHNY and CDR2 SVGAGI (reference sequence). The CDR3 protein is CASSYSSYEQYF. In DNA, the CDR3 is TGTGCCAGCAGTTACTCATCCTACGAGCAGTACTTC.

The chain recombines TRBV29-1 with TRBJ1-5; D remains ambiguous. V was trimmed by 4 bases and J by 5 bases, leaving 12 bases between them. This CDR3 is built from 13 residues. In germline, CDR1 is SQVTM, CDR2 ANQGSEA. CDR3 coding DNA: TGCAGCGTTGCCGACGGCCTCTATCAGCCCCAGCATTTT. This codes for CSVADGLYQPQHF.

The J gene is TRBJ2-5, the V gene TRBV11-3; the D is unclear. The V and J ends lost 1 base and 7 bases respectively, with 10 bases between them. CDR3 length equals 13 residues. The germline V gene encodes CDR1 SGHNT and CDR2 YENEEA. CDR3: CASSLGILGTQYF. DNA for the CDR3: TGTGCCAGCAGCTTAGGGATCTTGGGGACCCAGTACTTC.

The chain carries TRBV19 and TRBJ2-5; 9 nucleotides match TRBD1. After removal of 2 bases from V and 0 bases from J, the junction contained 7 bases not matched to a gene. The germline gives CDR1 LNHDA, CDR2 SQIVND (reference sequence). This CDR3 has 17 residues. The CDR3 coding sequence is TGTGCCAGTAGTATACTCTTTGGACAGGGGTACCAAGAGACCCAGTACTTC. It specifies CASSILFGQGYQETQYF.

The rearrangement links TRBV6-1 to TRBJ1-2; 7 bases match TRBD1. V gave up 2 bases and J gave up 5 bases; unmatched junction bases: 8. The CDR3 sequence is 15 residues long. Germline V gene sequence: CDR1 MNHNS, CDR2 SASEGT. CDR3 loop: CASSEPRGQLYGYTF. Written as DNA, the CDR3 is TGTGCCAGCAGTGAACCCCGGGGACAGCTGTATGGCTACACCTTC.

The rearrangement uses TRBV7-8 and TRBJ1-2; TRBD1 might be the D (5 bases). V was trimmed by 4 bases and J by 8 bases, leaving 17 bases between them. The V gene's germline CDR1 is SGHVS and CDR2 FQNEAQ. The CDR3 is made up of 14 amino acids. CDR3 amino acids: CASSYVRAGDGYTF. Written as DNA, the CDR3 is TGTGCCAGCAGCTACGTTCGGGCGGGGGACGGCTACACCTTC. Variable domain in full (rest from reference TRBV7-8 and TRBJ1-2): GAGVSQSPRYKVAKRGQDVALRCDPISGHVSLFWYQQALGQGPEFLTYFQNEAQLDKSGLPSDRFFAERPEGSVSTLKIQRTQQEDSAVYLCASSYVRAGDGYTFGSGTRLTVV.

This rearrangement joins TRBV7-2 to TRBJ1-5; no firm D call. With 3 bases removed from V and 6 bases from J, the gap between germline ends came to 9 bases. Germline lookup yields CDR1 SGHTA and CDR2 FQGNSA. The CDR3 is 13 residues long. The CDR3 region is CASSFSWGQPQHF. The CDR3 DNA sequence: TGTGCCAGCAGCTTTTCTTGGGGTCAGCCCCAGCATTTT.